Listed below are T cell receptor beta chains from one sample, sequenced in a study of cytomegalovirus exposure and HLA in healthy donors. The assay was immunoSEQ multiplex PCR, and TCRdb's table has in-frame clones only and misses some. The top ten clones hold 7.5% to 9% of a sample with 120,000 or so clones, 80% of them seen once. The sequencing sample was made of PBMCs. These receptors came from a female donor in good health and CMV-seropositive. Both conserved end residues are part of each CDR3. Fields, in order: clone size, J gene, D gene, V gene, CDR3 DNA, CDR3 protein. The D gene is left open where the match is weak. A clone size is listed for some rows: how often the clone was seen (once, few, many), or a class if it is expanded.

abundance: .; j_gene: TRBJ1-2; d_gene: TRBD1; v_gene: TRBV11-2; CDR3nt: TGTGCCAGCAGCTCGACAGGGTTTGGCTTTGGTGGCTACACCTTC; CDR3aa: CASSSTGFGFGGYTF
abundance: .; j_gene: TRBJ2-1; d_gene: TRBD2; v_gene: TRBV10-1; CDR3nt: TGCGCCAGCAGTGAGTCTATAGCGGGGGCCCGGGGGTACGAGCAGTTCTTC; CDR3aa: CASSESIAGARGYEQFF
abundance: .; j_gene: TRBJ1-6; d_gene: .; v_gene: TRBV6-1; CDR3nt: TGTGCCAGCAGTGAATTCTTGGCCAGGACAAGGGGGGGGTATAATTCACCCCTCCACTTT; CDR3aa: CASSEFLARTRGGYNSPLHF
abundance: .; j_gene: TRBJ2-1; d_gene: TRBD2; v_gene: TRBV18; CDR3nt: TGTGCCAGCTCACCAAGTACGGGGGGGTACAATGAGCAGTTCTTC; CDR3aa: CASSPSTGGYNEQFF
abundance: .; j_gene: TRBJ2-3; d_gene: .; v_gene: TRBV5-4; CDR3nt: TGTGCCAGCAGCTTTTATGGAGGGGGCACAGATACGCAGTATTTT; CDR3aa: CASSFYGGGTDTQYF
abundance: .; j_gene: TRBJ1-1; d_gene: .; v_gene: TRBV11-2; CDR3nt: TGTGCCAGCAGCTTCGGACAGAACACTGAAGCTTTCTTT; CDR3aa: CASSFGQNTEAFF
abundance: .; j_gene: TRBJ2-1; d_gene: TRBD2; v_gene: TRBV29-1; CDR3nt: TGCAGCGTTGCTAGCGGGGCGACTGAGCAGTTCTTC; CDR3aa: CSVASGATEQFF
abundance: once; j_gene: TRBJ2-5; d_gene: TRBD2; v_gene: TRBV4-1; CDR3nt: TGCGCCAGCAGCCAAGATGAAGCGGGGGGCCAAGAGACCCAGTACTTC; CDR3aa: CASSQDEAGGQETQYF
abundance: .; j_gene: TRBJ1-2; d_gene: .; v_gene: TRBV10-3; CDR3nt: TGTGCCATCAGTGAGGGTGCCACAATTTATGGCTACACCTTC; CDR3aa: CAISEGATIYGYTF
abundance: .; j_gene: TRBJ2-7; d_gene: .; v_gene: TRBV30; CDR3nt: TGTGCCTGGAGTAAAGTGGGGACAAGAGGCTACGAGCAGTACTTC; CDR3aa: CAWSKVGTRGYEQYF
abundance: .; j_gene: TRBJ1-1; d_gene: .; v_gene: TRBV2; CDR3nt: TGTGCCAGCACGAATACAGGGAACACTGAAGCTTTCTTT; CDR3aa: CASTNTGNTEAFF
abundance: .; j_gene: TRBJ1-2; d_gene: TRBD1; v_gene: TRBV27; CDR3nt: TGTGCCAGCAGTTTAAGGCGGACAGGGAACTATGGCTACACCTTC; CDR3aa: CASSLRRTGNYGYTF
abundance: .; j_gene: TRBJ2-3; d_gene: .; v_gene: TRBV2; CDR3nt: TGTGCCAGCAGTGAAATGGGACTCCACACAGATACGCAGTATTTT; CDR3aa: CASSEMGLHTDTQYF
abundance: .; j_gene: TRBJ1-1; d_gene: .; v_gene: TRBV2; CDR3nt: TGTGCCAGCAGTGAGGGACACCAGAACACTGAAGCTTTCTTT; CDR3aa: CASSEGHQNTEAFF
abundance: .; j_gene: TRBJ1-1; d_gene: .; v_gene: TRBV18; CDR3nt: TGTGCCAGCTCACCCCGTTCGGACACTGAAGCTTTCTTT; CDR3aa: CASSPRSDTEAFF
abundance: once; j_gene: TRBJ1-2; d_gene: .; v_gene: TRBV7-2; CDR3nt: TGTGCCAGCAGCTTAAACAGCTATGGCTACACCTTC; CDR3aa: CASSLNSYGYTF
abundance: .; j_gene: TRBJ2-3; d_gene: TRBD2; v_gene: TRBV2; CDR3nt: TGTGCCAGCAGTGTAGGCGTTTGGCGGGGGGCCACAGATACGCAGTATTTT; CDR3aa: CASSVGVWRGATDTQYF
abundance: once; j_gene: TRBJ2-3; d_gene: .; v_gene: TRBV10-3; CDR3nt: TGTGCCATCAGTGAGCGGAGGATCCTCACAGATACGCAGTATTTT; CDR3aa: CAISERRILTDTQYF
abundance: few; j_gene: TRBJ1-1; d_gene: TRBD1; v_gene: TRBV5-1; CDR3nt: TGCGCCAGCAGCTCGGGACAGGGGATGAACACTGAAGCTTTCTTT; CDR3aa: CASSSGQGMNTEAFF
abundance: many; j_gene: TRBJ1-1; d_gene: .; v_gene: TRBV10-3; CDR3nt: TGTGCCATCAGTGACCTGCCAGGGAACACTGAAGCTTTCTTT; CDR3aa: CAISDLPGNTEAFF
abundance: .; j_gene: TRBJ2-7; d_gene: .; v_gene: TRBV6-5; CDR3nt: TGTGCCAGCAGTTGGCAACAGGGACCTTACGAGCAGTACTTC; CDR3aa: CASSWQQGPYEQYF
abundance: .; j_gene: TRBJ1-1; d_gene: .; v_gene: TRBV7-3; CDR3nt: TGTGCCAGCAGCTTATTGGGGGGGGTTACTGGGATGAACACTGAAGCTTTCTTT; CDR3aa: CASSLLGGVTGMNTEAFF
abundance: .; j_gene: TRBJ2-3; d_gene: TRBD1; v_gene: TRBV5-1; CDR3nt: TGCGCCAGCAGCTTGGAACAGGGGTTAGATACGCAGTATTTT; CDR3aa: CASSLEQGLDTQYF
abundance: .; j_gene: TRBJ2-5; d_gene: TRBD1; v_gene: TRBV7-3; CDR3nt: TGTGCCAGCAGCCTAGGGACAGGGAGCTCCCAAGAGACCCAGTACTTC; CDR3aa: CASSLGTGSSQETQYF
abundance: few; j_gene: TRBJ1-2; d_gene: .; v_gene: TRBV7-9; CDR3nt: TGTGCCAGCAGCTTGGAGGGTGTCTATGGCTACACCTTC; CDR3aa: CASSLEGVYGYTF
abundance: once; j_gene: TRBJ1-1; d_gene: .; v_gene: TRBV6-1; CDR3nt: TGTGCCAGCAGCGTAACAGAGAACACTGAAGCTTTCTTT; CDR3aa: CASSVTENTEAFF
abundance: .; j_gene: TRBJ1-6; d_gene: .; v_gene: TRBV6-6; CDR3nt: TGTGCCAGCAGCCCCACTCGTGGTCCCCTCCACTTT; CDR3aa: CASSPTRGPLHF
abundance: .; j_gene: TRBJ2-3; d_gene: TRBD1; v_gene: TRBV18; CDR3nt: TGTGCCAGCTCTCCACGGGACAGTAGCACAGATACGCAGTATTTT; CDR3aa: CASSPRDSSTDTQYF
abundance: .; j_gene: TRBJ2-2; d_gene: .; v_gene: TRBV7-9; CDR3nt: TGTGCCAGCAGCTTCCTCACCGGGGAGCTGTTTTTT; CDR3aa: CASSFLTGELFF
abundance: .; j_gene: TRBJ2-3; d_gene: TRBD2; v_gene: TRBV10-1; CDR3nt: TGCGCCAGCAGTGCCGGGACTATAACAGATACGCAGTATTTT; CDR3aa: CASSAGTITDTQYF
abundance: .; j_gene: TRBJ1-5; d_gene: TRBD1; v_gene: TRBV27; CDR3nt: TGTGCCAGCAGTCTAAGCAGGGGGGCGGGCGGAAGCAATCAGCCCCAGCATTTT; CDR3aa: CASSLSRGAGGSNQPQHF
abundance: .; j_gene: TRBJ1-5; d_gene: .; v_gene: TRBV2; CDR3nt: TGTGCCAGCAGGATCGGTTTTAATCAGCCCCAGCATTTT; CDR3aa: CASRIGFNQPQHF
abundance: .; j_gene: TRBJ2-5; d_gene: .; v_gene: TRBV27; CDR3nt: TGTGCCAGCAGTTTGGCGGGTTCGGCAGAGACCCAGTACTTC; CDR3aa: CASSLAGSAETQYF
abundance: .; j_gene: TRBJ2-1; d_gene: TRBD2; v_gene: TRBV19; CDR3nt: TGTGCCAGTAGTGTGGTTTCGGGGGGGGCCTACAATGAGCAGTTCTTC; CDR3aa: CASSVVSGGAYNEQFF
abundance: .; j_gene: TRBJ2-2; d_gene: TRBD1; v_gene: TRBV11-1; CDR3nt: TGTGCCAGCAGTCTCAGACAGGGTCTTAACACCGGGGAGCTGTTTTTT; CDR3aa: CASSLRQGLNTGELFF
abundance: .; j_gene: TRBJ2-1; d_gene: .; v_gene: TRBV2; CDR3nt: TGTGCCAGCAGTGGAAATTGGGACTCCGCCCGCAATGAGCAGTTCTTC; CDR3aa: CASSGNWDSARNEQFF
abundance: few; j_gene: TRBJ1-5; d_gene: TRBD1; v_gene: TRBV10-3; CDR3nt: TGTGCCATCAGTACGACAGGGAGCCGCAATCAGCCCCAGCATTTT; CDR3aa: CAISTTGSRNQPQHF
abundance: .; j_gene: TRBJ2-1; d_gene: TRBD1; v_gene: TRBV6-1; CDR3nt: TGTGCCAGCAGATCCGGGACAGGGGCCACGTTTGCGTTCTTC; CDR3aa: CASRSGTGATFAFF
abundance: .; j_gene: TRBJ2-7; d_gene: TRBD2; v_gene: TRBV4-3; CDR3nt: TGCGCCAGCAGCCAGGCCCCGGGCCTAGCGGCCCCCTCCTACGAGCAGTACTTC; CDR3aa: CASSQAPGLAAPSYEQYF
abundance: .; j_gene: TRBJ1-2; d_gene: TRBD1; v_gene: TRBV7-9; CDR3nt: TGTTCCAGCAGCCCGCGGACAGGGGACGGCTATGGCTACACCTTC; CDR3aa: CSSSPRTGDGYGYTF
abundance: .; j_gene: TRBJ2-7; d_gene: TRBD2; v_gene: TRBV4-3; CDR3nt: TGCGCCAGCAGCCAAGATCACTCTAGCGGGGGTTACGAGCAGTACTTC; CDR3aa: CASSQDHSSGGYEQYF
abundance: .; j_gene: TRBJ1-5; d_gene: .; v_gene: TRBV6-1; CDR3nt: TGCGCCAGCAGTGAAGCGGGACTCTCTCAGCCCCAGCATTTT; CDR3aa: CASSEAGLSQPQHF
abundance: once; j_gene: TRBJ2-3; d_gene: TRBD2; v_gene: TRBV9; CDR3nt: TGTGCCAGCAGCGTACTAGCGGGGGGGGTTCTCACAGATACGCAGTATTTT; CDR3aa: CASSVLAGGVLTDTQYF
abundance: .; j_gene: TRBJ1-5; d_gene: .; v_gene: TRBV11-2; CDR3nt: TGTGCATCAAGGAGTTATCCCCAGCCCCAGCATTTT; CDR3aa: CASRSYPQPQHF
abundance: .; j_gene: TRBJ2-7; d_gene: TRBD2; v_gene: TRBV7-2; CDR3nt: TGTGCCAGCAGCCAACTAGCGGGGGGTTTCCCCTACGAGCAGTACTTC; CDR3aa: CASSQLAGGFPYEQYF
abundance: .; j_gene: TRBJ1-4; d_gene: TRBD1; v_gene: TRBV9; CDR3nt: TGTGCCAGCAGCGTAGGACCGAGGGGGACAGGGGGCAAAGGAAAACTGTTTTTT; CDR3aa: CASSVGPRGTGGKGKLFF
abundance: .; j_gene: TRBJ1-5; d_gene: .; v_gene: TRBV4-3; CDR3nt: TGCGCCAGCAGCCAAGACCCAGCGTGGGTACGTCAGCCCCAGCATTTT; CDR3aa: CASSQDPAWVRQPQHF
abundance: .; j_gene: TRBJ2-5; d_gene: .; v_gene: TRBV7-9; CDR3nt: TGTGCCAGCAGCTGGCAGGGGAATCTGGACTTTCAAGAGACCCAGTACTTC; CDR3aa: CASSWQGNLDFQETQYF
abundance: .; j_gene: TRBJ2-3; d_gene: .; v_gene: TRBV5-5; CDR3nt: TGTGCCAGCAGCTTGGGGCTGCGCACAGATACGCAGTATTTT; CDR3aa: CASSLGLRTDTQYF